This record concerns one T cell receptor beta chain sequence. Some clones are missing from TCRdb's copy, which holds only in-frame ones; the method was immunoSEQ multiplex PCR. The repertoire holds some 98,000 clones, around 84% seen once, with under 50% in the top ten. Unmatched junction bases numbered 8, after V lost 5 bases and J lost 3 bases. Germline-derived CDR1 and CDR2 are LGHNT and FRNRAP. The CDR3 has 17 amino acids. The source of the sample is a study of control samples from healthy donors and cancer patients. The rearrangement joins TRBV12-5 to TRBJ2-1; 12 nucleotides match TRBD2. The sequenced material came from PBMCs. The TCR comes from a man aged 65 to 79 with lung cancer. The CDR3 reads CASGLALAGGRYNEQFF. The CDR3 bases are TGTGCTAGTGGTCTCGCTCTAGCGGGGGGGCGCTACAATGAGCAGTTCTTC.